This TCR beta chain was identified during a study of blood T cell repertoires in COVID-19. Overall study context: Sites in the United States, Italy and Spain provided acute and convalescent COVID-19 samples.

Under the authors' procedure: How many nucleated cells were present was estimated from reference gene primer amplification. Data came from immunoSEQ multiplex PCR; TCRdb stores just in-frame clones and leaves some out. V, J and clone size derive from that table, while D and trimming were established from the DNA sequence. The sample comprises roughly 120,000 clones, 70% to 90% of which are singletons, and almost 8.5% rests with the top ten. The TCR comes from a woman between 65 and 79 years old who had recovered from COVID-19. The sequencing input was peripheral blood.

CDR3 protein: CASSPGLYGGTDTQYF. The CDR3 DNA is TGTGCCAGCAGCCCCGGGCTTTACGGGGGCACAGATACGCAGTATTTT. This chain connects TRBV2 to TRBJ2-3, with D perhaps TRBD2 (5 bases). Germline assignment: CDR1 SNHLY and CDR2 FYNNEI. The V end lost 6 bases, the J end lost 1 base, and 17 bases lay between the germline ends. The CDR3 is made up of 16 amino acids. Using reference TRBV2 and TRBJ2-3 for the parts outside the CDR3, the full variable domain is EPEVTQTPSHQVTQMGQEVILRCVPISNHLYFYWYRQILGQKVEFLVSFYNNEISEKSEIFDDQFSVERPDGSNFTLKIRSTKLEDSAMYFCASSPGLYGGTDTQYFGPGTRLTVL.